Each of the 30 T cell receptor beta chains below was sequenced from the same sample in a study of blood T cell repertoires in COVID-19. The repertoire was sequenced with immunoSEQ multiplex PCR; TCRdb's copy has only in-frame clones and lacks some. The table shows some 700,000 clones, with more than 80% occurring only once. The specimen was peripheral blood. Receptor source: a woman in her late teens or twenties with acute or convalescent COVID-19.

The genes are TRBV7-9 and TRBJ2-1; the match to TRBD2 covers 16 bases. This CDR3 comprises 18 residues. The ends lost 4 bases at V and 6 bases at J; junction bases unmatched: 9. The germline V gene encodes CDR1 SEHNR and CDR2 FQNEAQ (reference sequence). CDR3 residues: CASSSKGTSGGAFNEQFF. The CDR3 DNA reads TGTGCCAGCAGCTCGAAAGGGACTAGCGGGGGGGCTTTCAATGAGCAGTTCTTC.

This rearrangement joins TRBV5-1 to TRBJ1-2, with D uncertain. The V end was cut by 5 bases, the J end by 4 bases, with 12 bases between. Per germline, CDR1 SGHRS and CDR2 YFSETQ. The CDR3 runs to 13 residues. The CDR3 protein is CASRVGELYGYTF. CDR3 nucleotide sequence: TGCGCCAGCAGGGTCGGGGAACTCTATGGCTACACCTTC.

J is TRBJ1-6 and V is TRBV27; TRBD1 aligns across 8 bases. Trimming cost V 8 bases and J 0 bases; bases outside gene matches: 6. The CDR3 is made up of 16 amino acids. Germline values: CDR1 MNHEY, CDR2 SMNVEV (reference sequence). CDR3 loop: CASGRQGTSYNSPLHF. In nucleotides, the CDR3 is TGTGCCAGCGGAAGACAGGGGACCTCCTATAATTCACCCCTCCACTTT.

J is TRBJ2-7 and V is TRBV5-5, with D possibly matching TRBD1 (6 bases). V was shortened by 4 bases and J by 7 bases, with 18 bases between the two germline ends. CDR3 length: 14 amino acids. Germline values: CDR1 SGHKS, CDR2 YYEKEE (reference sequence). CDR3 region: CASSPHTYRVEQYF. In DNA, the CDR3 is TGTGCCAGCAGCCCCCACACTTACAGGGTGGAGCAGTACTTC.

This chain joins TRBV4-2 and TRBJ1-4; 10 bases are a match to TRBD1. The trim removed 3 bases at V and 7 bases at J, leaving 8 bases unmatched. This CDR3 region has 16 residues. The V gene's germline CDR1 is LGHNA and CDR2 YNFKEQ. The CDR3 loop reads CASSHPDRGPGEKLFF. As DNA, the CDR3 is TGTGCCAGCAGCCACCCAGACAGGGGGCCGGGTGAAAAACTGTTTTTT.

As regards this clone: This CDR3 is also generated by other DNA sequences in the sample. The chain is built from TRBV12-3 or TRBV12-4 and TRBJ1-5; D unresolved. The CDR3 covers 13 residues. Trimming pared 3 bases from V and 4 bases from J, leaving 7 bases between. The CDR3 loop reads CASSFGSNQPQHF. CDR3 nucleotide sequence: TGTGCCAGCAGTTTTGGCTCAAATCAGCCCCAGCATTTT.

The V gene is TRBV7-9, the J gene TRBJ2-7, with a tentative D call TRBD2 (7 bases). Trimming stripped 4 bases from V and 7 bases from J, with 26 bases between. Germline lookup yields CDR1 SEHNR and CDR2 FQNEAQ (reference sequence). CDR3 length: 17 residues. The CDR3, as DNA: TGTGCCAGCAGCTCTTCGGCGGGGGTAGCAGGCCAGGGGGAGCAGTACTTC. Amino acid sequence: CASSSSAGVAGQGEQYF.

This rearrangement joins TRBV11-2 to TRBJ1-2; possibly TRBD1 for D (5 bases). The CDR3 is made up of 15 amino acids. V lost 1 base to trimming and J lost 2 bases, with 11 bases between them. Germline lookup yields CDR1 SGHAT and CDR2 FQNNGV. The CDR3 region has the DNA TGTGCCAGCAGCTTAGGGGGCACGGAAAACTATGGCTACACCTTC. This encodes CASSLGGTENYGYTF.

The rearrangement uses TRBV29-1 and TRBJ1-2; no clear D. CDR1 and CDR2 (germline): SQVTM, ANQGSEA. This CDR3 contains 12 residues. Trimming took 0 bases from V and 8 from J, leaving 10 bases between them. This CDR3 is CSVEDLPRGYTF. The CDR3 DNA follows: TGCAGCGTTGAAGATCTCCCCCGGGGCTACACCTTC.

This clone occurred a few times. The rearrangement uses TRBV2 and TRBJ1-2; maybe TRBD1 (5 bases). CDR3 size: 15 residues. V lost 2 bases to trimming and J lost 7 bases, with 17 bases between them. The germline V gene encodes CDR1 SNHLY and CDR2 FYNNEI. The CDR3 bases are TGTGCCAGCAGTGAATATGGGGCAGGGCTAGGTGGCTACACCTTC. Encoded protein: CASSEYGAGLGGYTF.

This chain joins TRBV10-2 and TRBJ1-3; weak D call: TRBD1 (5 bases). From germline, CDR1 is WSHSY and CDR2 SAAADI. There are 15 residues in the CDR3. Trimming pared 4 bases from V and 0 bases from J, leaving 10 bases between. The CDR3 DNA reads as TGCGCCAGCAGTGGGGGACTGACCTCTGGAAACACCATATATTTT. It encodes CASSGGLTSGNTIYF.

DNA of the CDR3: TGTGCCACCAGTGATCGGAGACAGGGGAACACCGGGGAGCTGTTTTTT. Translated, it gives CATSDRRQGNTGELFF. The V and J genes are TRBV24-1 and TRBJ2-2; 7 bases map to TRBD1. This CDR3 spans 16 amino acids. Germline CDR1 and CDR2: KGHDR and SFDVKD. V trimming: 3 bases; J trimming: 1 base; junction bases outside the gene matches: 4.

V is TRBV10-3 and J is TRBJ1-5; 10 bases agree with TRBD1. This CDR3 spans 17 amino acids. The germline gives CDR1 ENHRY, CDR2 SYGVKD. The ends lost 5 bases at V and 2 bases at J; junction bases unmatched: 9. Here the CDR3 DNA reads TGTGCCATCAGTAATGGGGCCGGGACAGGGGGCAATCAGCCCCAGCATTTT. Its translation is CAISNGAGTGGNQPQHF.

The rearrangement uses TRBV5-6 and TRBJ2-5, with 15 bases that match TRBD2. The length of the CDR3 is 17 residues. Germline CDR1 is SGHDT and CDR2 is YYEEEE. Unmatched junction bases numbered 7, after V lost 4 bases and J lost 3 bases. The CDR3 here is CASSTLGLAGGEETQYF. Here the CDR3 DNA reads TGTGCCAGCAGCACATTGGGACTAGCGGGGGGAGAAGAGACCCAGTACTTC. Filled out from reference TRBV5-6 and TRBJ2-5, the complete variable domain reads DAGVTQSPTHLIKTRGQQVTLRCSPKSGHDTVSWYQQALGQGPQFIFQYYEEEERQRGNFPDRFSGHQFPNYSSELNVNALLLGDSALYLCASSTLGLAGGEETQYFGPGTRLLVL.

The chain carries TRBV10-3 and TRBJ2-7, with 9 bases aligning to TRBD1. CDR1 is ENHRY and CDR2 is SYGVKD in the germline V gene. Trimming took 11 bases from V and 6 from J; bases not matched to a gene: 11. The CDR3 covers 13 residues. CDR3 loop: CASSLDRGREQYF. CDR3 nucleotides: TGTGCCTCGAGTCTGGACAGGGGTCGCGAGCAGTACTTC.

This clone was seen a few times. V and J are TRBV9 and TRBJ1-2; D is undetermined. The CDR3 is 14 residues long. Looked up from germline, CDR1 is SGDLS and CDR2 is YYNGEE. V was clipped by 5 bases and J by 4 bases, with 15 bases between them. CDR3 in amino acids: CASRREIPLYGYTF. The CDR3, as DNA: TGTGCCAGCAGAAGAGAGATCCCCCTCTATGGCTACACCTTC. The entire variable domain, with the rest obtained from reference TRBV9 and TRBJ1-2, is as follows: DSGVTQTPKHLITATGQRVTLRCSPRSGDLSVYWYQQSLDQGLQFLIQYYNGEERAKGNILERFSAQQFPDLHSELNLSSLELGDSALYFCASRREIPLYGYTFGSGTRLTVV.

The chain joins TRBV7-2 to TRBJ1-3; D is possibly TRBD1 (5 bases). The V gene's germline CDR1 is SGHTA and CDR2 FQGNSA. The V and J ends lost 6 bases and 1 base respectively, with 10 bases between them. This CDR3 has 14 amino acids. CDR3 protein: CASSFDSSGNTIYF. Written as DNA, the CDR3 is TGTGCCAGCAGTTTTGACAGTTCTGGAAACACCATATATTTT.

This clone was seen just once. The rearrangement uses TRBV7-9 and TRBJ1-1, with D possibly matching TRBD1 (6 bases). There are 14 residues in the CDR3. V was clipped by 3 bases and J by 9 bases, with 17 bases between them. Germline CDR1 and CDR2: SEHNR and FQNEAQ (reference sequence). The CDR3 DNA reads TGTGCCAGCAGCTTTGACAGGACCCAGGTGAAAGCTTTCTTT. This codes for CASSFDRTQVKAFF.

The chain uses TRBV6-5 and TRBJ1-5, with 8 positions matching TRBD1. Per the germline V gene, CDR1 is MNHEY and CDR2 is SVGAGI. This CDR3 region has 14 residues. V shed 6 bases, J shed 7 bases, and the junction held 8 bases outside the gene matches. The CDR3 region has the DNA TGTGCCAGCAGGTTCGGACAGGGTGACCAGCCCCAGCATTTT. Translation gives CASRFGQGDQPQHF.

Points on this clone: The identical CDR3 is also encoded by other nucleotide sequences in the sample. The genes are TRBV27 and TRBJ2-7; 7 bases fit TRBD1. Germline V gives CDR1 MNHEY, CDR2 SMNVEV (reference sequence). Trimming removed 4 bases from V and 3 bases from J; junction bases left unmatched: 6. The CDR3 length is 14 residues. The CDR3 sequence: CASSSGDRVYEQYF. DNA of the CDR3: TGTGCCAGCAGTTCGGGCGACAGGGTCTACGAGCAGTACTTC.

CDR3 DNA sequence: TGTGCCAGCAGCTTAGCTGGGGGCACCGGCACTGAAGCTTTCTTT. It yields the protein CASSLAGGTGTEAFF. The chain joins TRBV7-2 to TRBJ1-1; TRBD1 might be the D (6 bases). CDR1 and CDR2 (germline): SGHTA, FQGNSA. V was trimmed by 0 bases and J by 4 bases, leaving 12 bases between them. The CDR3 has 15 amino acids.

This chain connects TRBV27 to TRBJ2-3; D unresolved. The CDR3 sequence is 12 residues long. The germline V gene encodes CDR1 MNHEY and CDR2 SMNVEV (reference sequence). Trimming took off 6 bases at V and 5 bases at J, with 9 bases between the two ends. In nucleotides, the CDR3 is TGTGCCAGCAGAAACCTAAGAGATACGCAGTATTTT. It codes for CASRNLRDTQYF.

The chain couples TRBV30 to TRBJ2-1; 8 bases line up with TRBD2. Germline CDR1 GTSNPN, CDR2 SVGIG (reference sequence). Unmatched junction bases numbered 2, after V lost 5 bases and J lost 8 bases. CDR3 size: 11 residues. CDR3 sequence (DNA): TGTGCCTGGGGCGGGGGGCATGAGCAGTTCTTC. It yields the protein CAWGGGHEQFF. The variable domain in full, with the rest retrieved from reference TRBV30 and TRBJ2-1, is SQTIHQWPATLVQPVGSPLSLECTVEGTSNPNLYWYRQAAGRGLQLLFYSVGIGQISSEVPQNLSASRPQDRQFILSSKKLLLSDSGFYLCAWGGGHEQFFGPGTRLTVL.

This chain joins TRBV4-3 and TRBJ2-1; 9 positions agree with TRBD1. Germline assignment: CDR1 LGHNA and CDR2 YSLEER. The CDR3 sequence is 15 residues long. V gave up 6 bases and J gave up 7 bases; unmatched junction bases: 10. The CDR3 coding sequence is TGCGCCAGCAGTAAGACAGGGGGAACATGGAATGAGCAGTTCTTC. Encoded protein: CASSKTGGTWNEQFF.

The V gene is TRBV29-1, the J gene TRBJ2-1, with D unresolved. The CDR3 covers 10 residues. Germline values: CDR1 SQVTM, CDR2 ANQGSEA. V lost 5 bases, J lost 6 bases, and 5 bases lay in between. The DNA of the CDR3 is TGCAGCGTTTCGGTCAATGAGCAGTTCTTC. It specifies CSVSVNEQFF.

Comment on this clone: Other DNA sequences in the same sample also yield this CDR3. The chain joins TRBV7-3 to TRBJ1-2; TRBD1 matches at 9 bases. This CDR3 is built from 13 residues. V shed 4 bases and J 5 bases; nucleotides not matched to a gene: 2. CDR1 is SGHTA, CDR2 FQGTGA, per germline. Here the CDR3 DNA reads TGTGCCAGCAGCTCCGGACAGGGGTATGGCTACACCTTC. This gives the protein CASSSGQGYGYTF.

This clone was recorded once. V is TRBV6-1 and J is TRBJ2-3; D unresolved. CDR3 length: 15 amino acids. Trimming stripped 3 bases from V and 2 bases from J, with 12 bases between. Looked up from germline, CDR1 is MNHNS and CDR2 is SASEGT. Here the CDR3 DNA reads TGTGCCAGCAGTGATACGACTGGAACCACAGATACGCAGTATTTT. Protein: CASSDTTGTTDTQYF.

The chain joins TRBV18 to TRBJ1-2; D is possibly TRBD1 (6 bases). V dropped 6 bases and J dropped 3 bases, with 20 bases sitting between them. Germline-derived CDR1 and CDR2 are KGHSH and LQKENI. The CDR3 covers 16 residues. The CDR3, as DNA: TGTGCCAGCTCCCAATCGACCGGGGGGCGAGACTATGGCTACACCTTC. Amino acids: CASSQSTGGRDYGYTF.

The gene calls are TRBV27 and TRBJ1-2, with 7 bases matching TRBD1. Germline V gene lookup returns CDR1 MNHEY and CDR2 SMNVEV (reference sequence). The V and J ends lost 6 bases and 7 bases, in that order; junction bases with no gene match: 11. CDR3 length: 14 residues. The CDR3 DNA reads TGTGCCAGCAGCTCCGGGACAGTTTTTGGTGGCTACACCTTC. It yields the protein CASSSGTVFGGYTF.

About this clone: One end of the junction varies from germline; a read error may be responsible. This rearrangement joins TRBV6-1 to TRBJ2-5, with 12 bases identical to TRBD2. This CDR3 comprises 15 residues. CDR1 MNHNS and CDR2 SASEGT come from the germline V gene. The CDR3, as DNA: TGTGCCAGCAGTGAAGAGGCTAGCGGGGGGGCAGAAGGACACTTC. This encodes CASSEEASGGAEGHF.